The rows below give T cell receptor beta chains drawn from one sample of a study of cytomegalovirus exposure and HLA in healthy donors. Repertoires were generated with immunoSEQ multiplex PCR, while TCRdb's copy carries only in-frame clones and drops some. This table holds about 140,000 clones, around 79% found once. Sequencing input: PBMCs. The receptors derive from a man between 35 and 55 years old in good health and CMV-seropositive. CDR3s include the opening cysteine and the closing phenylalanine or tryptophan. For some rows the clone size is stated as once, few or many, or as a class when expanded; others skip it.

clone_size | j_call | v_call | cdr3_aa
. | TRBJ1-1 | TRBV6-4 | CASSDRGQGTEAFF
. | TRBJ1-2 | TRBV14 | CASTTGSQSYGYTF
. | TRBJ2-1 | TRBV19 | CASSIGLAGYNEQFF
. | TRBJ2-3 | TRBV4-2 | CASSQGGQGTDTQYF
. | TRBJ1-1 | TRBV6-1 | CASNVTGASTEAFF
. | TRBJ2-7 | TRBV5-1 | CASSPTAGTYEQYF
. | TRBJ1-1 | TRBV28 | CAGARDMNTEAFF
. | TRBJ1-1 | TRBV7-6 | CASSLVTGGTEAFF
. | TRBJ2-2 | TRBV6-5 | CASSALTGEPGELFF
. | TRBJ1-2 | TRBV29-1 | CSAFNGVAGPRGYTF
. | TRBJ2-7 | TRBV2 | CASGGNRGYEQYF
. | TRBJ2-1 | TRBV10-3 | CAISGQGLRYNEQFF
. | TRBJ1-1 | TRBV2 | CASTIKPFEAFF
few | TRBJ2-7 | TRBV9 | CASSVTSGSYEQYF
. | TRBJ2-7 | TRBV6-5 | CASKLAGALGDEQYF
. | TRBJ2-3 | TRBV7-9 | CASSFPFRLAVDTQYF
. | TRBJ2-1 | TRBV6-6 | CASSRTTGLTSEQFF
. | TRBJ1-1 | TRBV5-1 | CASSATGLGSTEAFF
. | TRBJ2-2 | TRBV6-5 | CASSRDTGELFF
. | TRBJ2-7 | TRBV5-6 | CASSLGTGEYEQYF
. | TRBJ1-5 | TRBV7-9 | CASSQDFYQPQHF
once | TRBJ2-2 | TRBV11-2 | CASHGTSGYGELFF
. | TRBJ1-1 | TRBV19 | CASSLGWGDTEAFF
. | TRBJ1-4 | TRBV7-9 | CASSLEGGVGEKLFF
. | TRBJ1-1 | TRBV5-4 | CASSPTGSSENTEAFF
once | TRBJ1-3 | TRBV28 | CASSLFRQGGNTIYF
. | TRBJ2-7 | TRBV20-1 | CSARDQGQQYF
. | TRBJ1-1 | TRBV18 | CASSLRPVRTEAFF
. | TRBJ1-4 | TRBV27 | CASSFSQGYEKLFF
. | TRBJ2-5 | TRBV27 | CATRLAGGETQYF
few | TRBJ1-2 | TRBV10-3 | CATGGRMEDYGYTF
. | TRBJ1-1 | TRBV19 | CASSRIPGQGGYTEAFF
few | TRBJ1-1 | TRBV5-5 | CASSLRDRNTEAFF
. | TRBJ2-7 | TRBV5-5 | CASSFGAGTGNYEQYF
. | TRBJ1-5 | TRBV6-1 | CASSGQGAKRTQHF
. | TRBJ1-5 | TRBV6-5 | CASSRGQGDPQPQHF
. | TRBJ1-4 | TRBV6-5 | CASSDRGVKLFF
few | TRBJ1-5 | TRBV6-6 | CASSYYRDQPQHF
. | TRBJ1-4 | TRBV7-9 | CASTVTGGWEKLFF
. | TRBJ1-3 | TRBV6-1 | CASRSTGVNTIYF
. | TRBJ2-7 | TRBV5-4 | CASSPPGGNSFSYEQYF
. | TRBJ1-6 | TRBV2 | CASIGTATSPLHF
. | TRBJ1-6 | TRBV6-5 | CASAARPLSSPLHF
. | TRBJ2-4 | TRBV27 | CASSMGGPKNIQYF
. | TRBJ2-7 | TRBV6-1 | CASSVLVGSYEQYF
few | TRBJ2-7 | TRBV6-1 | CASRDYQSSYEQYF
once | TRBJ1-1 | TRBV6-6 | CASSYSYRHEAFF
. | TRBJ2-1 | TRBV19 | CASSIRGMDNEQFF
. | TRBJ2-7 | TRBV9 | CASSVEGGYVYEQYF
. | TRBJ1-1 | TRBV11-3 | CASSLIGGNTEAFF
. | TRBJ1-6 | TRBV5-8 | CASSPEIPRNSPLHF
. | TRBJ1-5 | TRBV19 | CASQTPEGPQHF
. | TRBJ2-6 | TRBV7-8 | CASSRTGSSGANVLTF
. | TRBJ1-6 | TRBV9 | CASSVGGQGSSPLHF
. | TRBJ2-7 | TRBV7-2 | CASSLDSGGYEQYF